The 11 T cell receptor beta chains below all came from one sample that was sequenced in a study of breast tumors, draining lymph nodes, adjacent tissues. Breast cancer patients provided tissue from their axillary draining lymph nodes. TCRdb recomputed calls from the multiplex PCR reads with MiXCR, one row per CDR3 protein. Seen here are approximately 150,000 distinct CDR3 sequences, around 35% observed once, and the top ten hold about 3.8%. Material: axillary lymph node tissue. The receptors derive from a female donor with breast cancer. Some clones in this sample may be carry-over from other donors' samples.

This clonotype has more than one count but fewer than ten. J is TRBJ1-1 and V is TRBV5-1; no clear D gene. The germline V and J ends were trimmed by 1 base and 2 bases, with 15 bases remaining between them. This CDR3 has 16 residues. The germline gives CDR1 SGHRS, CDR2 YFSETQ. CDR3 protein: CASSLPMGEGNTEAFF. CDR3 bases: TGCGCCAGCAGCTTGCCGATGGGAGAGGGAAACACTGAAGCTTTCTTT.

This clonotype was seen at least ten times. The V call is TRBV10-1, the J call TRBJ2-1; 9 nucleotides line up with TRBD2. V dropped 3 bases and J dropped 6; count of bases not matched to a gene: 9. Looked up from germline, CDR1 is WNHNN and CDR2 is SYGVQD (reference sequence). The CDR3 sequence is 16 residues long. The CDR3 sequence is CASSEGLAGLRNEQFF. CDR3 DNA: TGCGCCAGCAGTGAAGGTCTAGCGGGATTGCGCAATGAGCAGTTCTTC.

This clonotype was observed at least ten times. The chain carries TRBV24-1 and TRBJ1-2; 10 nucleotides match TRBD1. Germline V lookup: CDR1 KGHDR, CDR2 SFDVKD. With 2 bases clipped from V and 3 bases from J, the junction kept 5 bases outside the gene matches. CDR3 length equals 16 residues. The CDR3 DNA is TGTGCCACCAGTGATTATAGTGGGACAGGGGACTATGGCTACACCTTC. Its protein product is CATSDYSGTGDYGYTF.

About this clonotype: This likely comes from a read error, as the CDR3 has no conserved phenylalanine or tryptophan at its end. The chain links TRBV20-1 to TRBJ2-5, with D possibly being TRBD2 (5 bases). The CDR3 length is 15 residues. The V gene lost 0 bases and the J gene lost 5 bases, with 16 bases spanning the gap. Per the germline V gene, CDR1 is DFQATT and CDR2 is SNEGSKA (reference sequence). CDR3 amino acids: CSARDRTPALETQYL. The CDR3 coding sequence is TGCAGTGCTAGAGACAGGACTCCGGCCCTGGAGACCCAGTACCTC.

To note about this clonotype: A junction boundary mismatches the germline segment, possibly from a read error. The CDR3 loop reads CSARDQTF. CDR3 DNA sequence: TGCAGTGCTAGAGACCAGACTTTT. The chain recombines TRBV20-1 with TRBJ1-5, with D unclear. The CDR3 covers 8 residues. Germline values: CDR1 DFQATT, CDR2 SNEGSKA (reference sequence).

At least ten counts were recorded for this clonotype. CDR3 in DNA: TGCAGCTCCGTTATTAGCGGGAGGGCAGATACGCAGTATTTT. Translation: CSSVISGRADTQYF. This sequence joins TRBV29-1 and TRBJ2-3; 11 bases are shared with TRBD2. Germline V lookup: CDR1 SQVTM, CDR2 ANQGSEA. With 8 bases clipped from V and 4 bases from J, the junction kept 8 bases outside the gene matches. CDR3 size: 14 residues.

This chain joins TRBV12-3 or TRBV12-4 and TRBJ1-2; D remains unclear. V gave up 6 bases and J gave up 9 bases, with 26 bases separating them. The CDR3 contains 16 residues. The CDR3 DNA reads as TGTGCCAGCAGCTCAGACACCCTCCTCGGGGTGACGAGCTACACCTTC. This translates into CASSSDTLLGVTSYTF.

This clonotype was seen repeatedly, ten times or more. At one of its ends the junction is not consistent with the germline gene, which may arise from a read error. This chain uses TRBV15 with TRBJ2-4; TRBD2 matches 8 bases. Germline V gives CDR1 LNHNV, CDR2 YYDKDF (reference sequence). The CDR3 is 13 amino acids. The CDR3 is CATSRERGTRGHF. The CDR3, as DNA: TGTGCCACCAGCAGAGAGAGGGGGACTAGAGGACACTTC.

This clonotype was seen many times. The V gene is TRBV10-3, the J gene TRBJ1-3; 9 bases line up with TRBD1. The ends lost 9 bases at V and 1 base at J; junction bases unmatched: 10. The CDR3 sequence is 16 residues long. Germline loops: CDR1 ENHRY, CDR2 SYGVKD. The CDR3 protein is CAIRPGTGLSGNTIYF. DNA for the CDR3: TGTGCCATTCGCCCCGGGACAGGGTTATCTGGAAACACCATATATTTT.

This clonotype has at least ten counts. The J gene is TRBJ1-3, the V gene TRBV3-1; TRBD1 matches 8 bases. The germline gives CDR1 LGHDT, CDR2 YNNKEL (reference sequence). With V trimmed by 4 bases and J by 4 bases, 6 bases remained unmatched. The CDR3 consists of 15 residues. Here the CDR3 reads CASSRDRGSGNTIYF. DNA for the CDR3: TGTGCCAGCAGCCGCGACAGGGGTTCGGGAAACACCATATATTTT.

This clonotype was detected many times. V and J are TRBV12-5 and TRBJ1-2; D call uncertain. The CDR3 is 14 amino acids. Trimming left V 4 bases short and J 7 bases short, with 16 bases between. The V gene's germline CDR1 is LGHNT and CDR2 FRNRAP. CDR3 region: CASGSETPVGGYTF. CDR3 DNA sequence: TGTGCTAGTGGTTCCGAGACTCCCGTGGGTGGCTACACCTTC.